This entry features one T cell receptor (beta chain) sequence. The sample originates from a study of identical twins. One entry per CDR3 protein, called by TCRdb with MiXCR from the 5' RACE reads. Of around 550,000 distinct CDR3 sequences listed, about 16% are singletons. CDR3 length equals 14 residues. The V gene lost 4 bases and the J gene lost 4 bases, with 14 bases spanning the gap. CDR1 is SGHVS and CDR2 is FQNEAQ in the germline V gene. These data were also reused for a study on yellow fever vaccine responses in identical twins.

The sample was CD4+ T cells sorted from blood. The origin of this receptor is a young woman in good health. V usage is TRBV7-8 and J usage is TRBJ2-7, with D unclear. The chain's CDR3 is CASSSSFRFYEQYF. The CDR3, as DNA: TGTGCCAGCAGCTCCTCTTTCAGGTTTTACGAGCAGTACTTC.